Listed here are 6 T cell receptor beta chains from one sample, sequenced in a study of T-cell memory formation after mild COVID-19. TCRdb analysed the 5' RACE reads with MiXCR anew, one entry per CDR3 protein. The data show hundreds of thousands of distinct CDR3 sequences, approximately 16% seen once. The sample was PBMCs or a T cell subset sorted from them (not recorded which). Receptors originate from a man aged 18 to 35 who had mild COVID-19 (a few samples of this study predate the infection). Cell type and time point are not known.

This clonotype has only a few counts. The rearrangement joins TRBV5-6 to TRBJ2-2; 9 nucleotides line up with TRBD1. Germline CDR1 SGHDT, CDR2 YYEEEE. CDR3 length: 16 amino acids. The V and J ends lost 4 bases and 5 bases, in that order; junction bases with no gene match: 9. CDR3 sequence reads: CASSISGTGPTGELFF. The CDR3, as DNA: TGTGCCAGCAGCATCTCCGGGACAGGGCCTACCGGGGAGCTGTTTTTT.

This clonotype was seen more than once but under ten times. This chain joins TRBV5-1 and TRBJ2-7; D is unresolved. Germline CDR1 and CDR2: SGHRS and YFSETQ. V shed 1 base and J shed 3 bases, with 8 bases lying between them. The CDR3 covers 13 residues. The CDR3 reads CASSLLGNYEQYV. Here the CDR3 DNA reads TGCGCCAGCAGCTTGTTGGGCAACTACGAGCAGTACGTC.

CDR3 sequence (DNA): TGTGCCAGCAGGGTCAGGGGGTGGTCCTACGAGCAGTACTTC. It encodes CASRVRGWSYEQYF. V and J are TRBV2 and TRBJ2-7, with TRBD1 matching over 7 bases. This CDR3 is built from 14 residues. V lost 6 bases, J lost 1 base, and 6 bases stayed unmatched. The germline CDR1 and CDR2 sequences are SNHLY and FYNNEI.

This clonotype was counted between two and nine times. The CDR3 nucleotides read TGTGCCAGCAACCGGGACAATGAGCAGTTCTTC. Translated: CASNRDNEQFF. The V call is TRBV25-1, the J call TRBJ2-1; no clear D. This CDR3 region has 11 residues. Trimming left V 7 bases short and J 5 bases short, with 6 bases between. CDR1 is MGHDK, CDR2 SYGVNS, per germline.

The V and J genes are TRBV10-1 and TRBJ2-5; D gene ambiguous. V lost 4 bases, J lost 4 bases, and 10 bases lay in between. Germline lookup yields CDR1 WNHNN and CDR2 SYGVQD (reference sequence). CDR3 length: 13 residues. The CDR3 DNA is TGCGCCAGCAGTGGACGTATACGAGAGACCCAGTACTTC. Translation: CASSGRIRETQYF.

This clonotype was counted ten times or more. V usage is TRBV15 and J usage is TRBJ1-2; D is uncertain. V was trimmed by 0 bases and J by 8 bases, leaving 10 bases between them. This CDR3 spans 13 amino acids. The V gene's germline CDR1 is LNHNV and CDR2 YYDKDF (reference sequence). This CDR3 reads CATSRDGLVGYTF. The CDR3, as DNA: TGTGCCACCAGCAGAGACGGCCTCGTAGGCTACACCTTC.